What follows is one T cell receptor beta chain and its context. Antigen unknown. Vbeta (60) and Jbeta (13) primers were used in the PCR. Method: immunoSEQ multiplex PCR; TCRdb's copy keeps in-frame clones and lacks some. The sample contains around 97,000 clones, more than 75% of which appear only once. Germline V CDR1 and CDR2: SGHNT, YYREEE (reference sequence). This CDR3 comprises 14 residues. V shed 4 bases and J shed 0 bases, with 7 bases lying between them. The data originate from a study of cytomegalovirus exposure and HLA in healthy donors. Findings and caveats of the study: It is likely that the observed cluster of highly shared sequence variants was a sequencing artifact.

The chain joins TRBV5-4 to TRBJ2-2; no firm D call. Material: PBMCs. This TCR derives from a woman aged 18-30 years in good health and CMV-seropositive. CDR3: CASSPETNTGELFF. The DNA for the CDR3 is TGTGCCAGCAGCCCAGAAACGAACACCGGGGAGCTGTTTTTT.